The clone carrying this T cell receptor (beta chain) was seen ten or more times. Its specificity is not known. The data originate from a study of beta chain features in type 1 diabetes. Study in general: Patients looked much like healthy donors when it came to age, gender and cell yields. All samples combined gave 107,917,701 sorted cells for examination.

The sequenced template was cDNA made from the entire isolated RNA. There were 3 million to 4 million reads on average in the naive, central memory and regulatory T cell samples. Libraries were prepared by immunoSEQ multiplex PCR; TCRdb keeps only in-frame clonotypes and omits some of them. The sample holds 200,000 to 250,000 clones, roughly 11% seen once. The CDR3 consists of 17 residues. Trimming cost V 1 base and J 0 bases; bases outside gene matches: 7. CDR1 and CDR2 (germline): MDHEN, SYDVKM. The study's findings and limits: Moderate but significant shortening of TCRB CDR3s was recorded in all four CD4+ subsets from Type 1 diabetes patients.

V usage is TRBV28 and J usage is TRBJ2-5, with 8 nucleotides matching TRBD2. The receptor was derived from a man between 18 and 29 years old in good health. The specimen sequenced was central memory CD4+ T cells from blood. The CDR3 region has the DNA TGTGCCAGCAGTTTATTGGGGACTAGTCACTACCAAGAGACCCAGTACTTC. Translating gives CASSLLGTSHYQETQYF.